What follows are 21 T cell receptor beta chains derived from one specimen sequenced in a study of T cell responses to AZD1222 COVID-19 vaccine. The repertoire was sequenced with immunoSEQ multiplex PCR; TCRdb's copy has only in-frame clones and lacks some. Counted here are approximately 150,000 clones, just over 85% occurring once; the ten biggest clones make up approximately 4.7%. The sequences come from peripheral blood, collected 28 days after the second AZD1222 dose. These receptors were taken from an adult who received the AZD1222 COVID-19 vaccine.

V and J are TRBV7-8 and TRBJ2-5; D gene unclear. The CDR3 covers 14 residues. Trimming took 2 bases from V and 4 from J, leaving 11 bases between them. Germline-derived CDR1 and CDR2 are SGHVS and FQNEAQ. In DNA, the CDR3 is TGTGCCAGCAGCTTATCACCGTCTGTAGAGACCCAGTACTTC. Its protein product is CASSLSPSVETQYF.

The chain has TRBV19 and TRBJ2-5, with unresolved D. Germline V lookup: CDR1 LNHDA, CDR2 SQIVND (reference sequence). With 5 bases removed from V and 2 bases from J, the gap between germline ends came to 15 bases. The CDR3 is 15 residues long. CDR3 DNA: TGTGCCAGTAGTGTGTTCCTAGTCACTCAAGAGACCCAGTACTTC. The encoded protein is CASSVFLVTQETQYF.

The chain is built from TRBV18 and TRBJ2-1; a weak D match, TRBD2 (5 bases). CDR3 length equals 15 residues. CDR1 and CDR2 from the germline V gene are KGHSH and LQKENI. The V end lost 4 bases, the J end lost 0 bases, and 10 bases lay between the germline ends. For the CDR3, the DNA is TGTGCCAGCTCACGAGGACTTTCCTCCTACAATGAGCAGTTCTTC. Its protein is CASSRGLSSYNEQFF.

The chain recombines TRBV30 with TRBJ2-1, with TRBD2 matching 12 bases. Germline V gene sequence: CDR1 GTSNPN, CDR2 SVGIG (reference sequence). V dropped 0 bases and J dropped 0; count of bases not matched to a gene: 6. CDR3 size: 18 residues. The CDR3 reads CAWSVKGLAGFSYNEQFF. For the CDR3, the DNA is TGTGCCTGGAGTGTTAAGGGACTAGCGGGTTTCTCCTACAATGAGCAGTTCTTC.

CDR3 sequence reads: CASSHRLAVSYEQYF. CDR3 nucleotide sequence: TGTGCCAGCAGCCACAGGTTAGCGGTCTCCTACGAGCAGTACTTC. The chain combines TRBV4-2 with TRBJ2-7; TRBD2 is a possible D gene (6 bases). The germline V and J ends were trimmed by 3 bases and 0 bases, with 12 bases remaining between them. The CDR3 is made up of 15 amino acids. From germline, CDR1 is LGHNA and CDR2 YNFKEQ.

The rearrangement uses TRBV7-6 and TRBJ2-5; weak D call: TRBD1 (5 bases). Germline CDR1 and CDR2: SGHVS and FNYEAQ. The CDR3 is 12 amino acids. The ends were cut back, 2 bases at V and 5 bases at J, with 6 bases in the middle. The CDR3 coding sequence is TGTGCCAGCAGCTTATCAGGGGAGACCCAGTACTTC. It is translated as CASSLSGETQYF.

Only one count was recorded for this clone. The chain has TRBV10-3 and TRBJ1-2, with a possible D match to TRBD1 (6 bases). CDR3 length: 13 residues. From germline, CDR1 is ENHRY and CDR2 SYGVKD. Trimming removed 5 bases at V and 5 bases at J, with 12 bases between. CDR3 DNA sequence: TGTGCCATCAGTCGAGGGGGAGGGTATGGCTACACCTTC. This codes for CAISRGGGYGYTF.

The rearrangement uses TRBV6-6 and TRBJ2-3, with D unclear. This CDR3 has 14 amino acids. V dropped 7 bases and J dropped 0 bases, with 11 bases sitting between them. The germline V gene has CDR1 MNHNY and CDR2 SVGAGI (reference sequence). The CDR3 here is CASMRFASTDTQYF. The CDR3 region has the DNA TGTGCCAGCATGAGGTTCGCTAGCACAGATACGCAGTATTTT.

The chain combines TRBV7-2 with TRBJ2-7, with D possibly called TRBD1 or TRBD2 (5 bases each). Germline V gene lookup returns CDR1 SGHTA and CDR2 FQGNSA. The CDR3 consists of 14 residues. V lost 1 base to trimming and J lost 5 bases, with 12 bases between them. The CDR3 protein is CASSLVGGFDEQYF. Here the CDR3 DNA reads TGTGCCAGCAGCTTAGTTGGGGGTTTCGACGAGCAGTACTTC.

V and J are TRBV12-3 or TRBV12-4 and TRBJ1-1; D not resolved. The CDR3 is 12 residues long. Trimming pared 3 bases from V and 4 bases from J, leaving 6 bases between. The CDR3 DNA sequence: TGTGCCAGCAGTTTCGCCGGCACTGAAGCTTTCTTT. This codes for CASSFAGTEAFF.

The chain is built from TRBV15 and TRBJ2-2; 7 bases are shared with TRBD2. The CDR3 consists of 18 residues. Trimming removed 0 bases from V and 3 bases from J; junction bases left unmatched: 10. In germline, CDR1 is LNHNV, CDR2 YYDKDF (reference sequence). The CDR3 here is CATSRDRFGGGDTGELFF. CDR3 DNA: TGTGCCACCAGCAGAGATCGCTTTGGCGGGGGAGACACCGGGGAGCTGTTTTTT. Together with reference TRBV15 and TRBJ2-2, the CDR3 gives the full variable domain: DAMVIQNPRYQVTQFGKPVTLSCSQTLNHNVMYWYQQKSSQAPKLLFHYYDKDFNNEADTPDNFQSRRPNTSFCFLDIRSPGLGDTAMYLCATSRDRFGGGDTGELFFGEGSRLTVL.

This sequence joins TRBV19 and TRBJ2-1, with TRBD1 as a possible D gene (5 bases). CDR1 and CDR2 (germline): LNHDA, SQIVND (reference sequence). Trimming pared 5 bases from V and 4 bases from J, leaving 12 bases between. The CDR3 contains 14 residues. The DNA for the CDR3 is TGTGCCAGTAGTCTGCAGGGCCCATACAATGAGCAGTTCTTC. As protein: CASSLQGPYNEQFF.

This chain joins TRBV18 and TRBJ1-2; possibly TRBD1 for D (6 bases). Germline V gives CDR1 KGHSH, CDR2 LQKENI. The germline V and J ends were trimmed by 2 bases and 4 bases, with 20 bases remaining between them. The CDR3 has 17 residues. The CDR3 region is CASSPVKQGHGGYGYTF. The CDR3, as DNA: TGTGCCAGCTCACCAGTAAAACAGGGTCATGGTGGCTATGGCTACACCTTC.

The DNA for the CDR3 is TGTGCCAGCAGCCAAGGAAATGCCGTCGAGCAGTACTTC. This gives the protein CASSQGNAVEQYF. V and J are TRBV3-1 (or the pseudogene TRBV3-2) and TRBJ2-7; D call uncertain. CDR3 length: 13 residues. CDR1 is LGHDT and CDR2 is YNNKEL in the germline V gene (reference sequence). V dropped 1 base and J dropped 6 bases, with 10 bases sitting between them.

The CDR3 DNA sequence: TGCGCCAGCAGCAACAATCTAATCGTGGACACTGAAGCTTTCTTT. Encoded protein: CASSNNLIVDTEAFF. The V call is TRBV10-2, the J call TRBJ1-1; no reliable D call. The CDR3 sequence is 15 residues long. Germline V gene lookup returns CDR1 WSHSY and CDR2 SAAADI. Trimming cost V 6 bases and J 3 bases, with 17 bases left between them.

The chain has TRBV21-1 and TRBJ2-3; the table gives TRBD2 as D, unverified against the DNA. TRBV21-1 is classified as a pseudogene. This CDR3 comprises 15 residues. CDR3 sequence (DNA): TGTGCCAGCGTCCCTGGGGGGTGGAACACAGATACGCAGTATTTT. Its translation is CASVPGGWNTDTQYF.

The V and J genes are TRBV12-3 or TRBV12-4 and TRBJ1-1; weak D call: TRBD1 (5 bases). Trimming stripped 7 bases from V and 8 bases from J, with 14 bases between. This CDR3 is built from 12 residues. The DNA for the CDR3 is TGTGCCAGCACAGAGGACACTAAGGAAGCTTTCTTT. This encodes CASTEDTKEAFF.

The chain recombines TRBV19 with TRBJ2-1, with 8 bases fitting TRBD2. This CDR3 region has 15 residues. Trimming cost V 6 bases and J 6 bases; bases outside gene matches: 10. In germline, CDR1 is LNHDA, CDR2 SQIVND (reference sequence). CDR3 in amino acids: CASREPGLGVNEQFF. In DNA, the CDR3 is TGTGCCAGTAGAGAACCGGGACTAGGTGTCAATGAGCAGTTCTTC.

This chain joins TRBV5-1 and TRBJ1-4; a weak D match, TRBD1 (5 bases). Per the germline V gene, CDR1 is SGHRS and CDR2 is YFSETQ. V lost 0 bases to trimming and J lost 4 bases, with 10 bases between them. This CDR3 is 15 amino acids long. The CDR3 sequence: CASSLAGAGNEKLFF. In nucleotides, the CDR3 is TGCGCCAGCAGCTTGGCCGGGGCGGGTAATGAAAAACTGTTTTTT.

The V and J genes are TRBV7-8 and TRBJ1-5; weak D call: TRBD1 (5 bases). With 3 bases removed from V and 4 bases from J, the gap between germline ends came to 16 bases. The CDR3 sequence is 16 residues long. Germline V CDR1 and CDR2: SGHVS, FQNEAQ. In nucleotides, the CDR3 is TGTGCCAGCAGCTTCTTTTGGGCAGGGAAGAATCAGCCCCAGCATTTT. Its protein is CASSFFWAGKNQPQHF. The full variable domain, rest sourced from reference TRBV7-8 and TRBJ1-5, is GAGVSQSPRYKVAKRGQDVALRCDPISGHVSLFWYQQALGQGPEFLTYFQNEAQLDKSGLPSDRFFAERPEGSVSTLKIQRTQQEDSAVYLCASSFFWAGKNQPQHFGDGTRLSIL.

J is TRBJ1-5 and V is TRBV4-1; D gene ambiguous. V was cut by 0 bases and J by 6 bases, with 6 bases left in between. Per the germline V gene, CDR1 is MGHRA and CDR2 is YSYEKL. This CDR3 spans 13 amino acids. The CDR3 loop is CASSQDEGQPQHF. The CDR3 coding sequence is TGCGCCAGCAGCCAAGATGAGGGTCAGCCCCAGCATTTT.